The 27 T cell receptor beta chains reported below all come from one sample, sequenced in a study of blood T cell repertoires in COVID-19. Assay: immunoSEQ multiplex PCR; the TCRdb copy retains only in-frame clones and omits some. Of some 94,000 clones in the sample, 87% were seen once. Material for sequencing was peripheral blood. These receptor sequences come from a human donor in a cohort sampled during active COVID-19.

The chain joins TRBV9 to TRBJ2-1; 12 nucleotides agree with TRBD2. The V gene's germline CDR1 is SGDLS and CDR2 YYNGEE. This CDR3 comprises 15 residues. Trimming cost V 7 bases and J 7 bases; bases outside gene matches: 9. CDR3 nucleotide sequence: TGTGCCAGCGCCGAAGGGACTAGCGGGCCGAATGAGCAGTTCTTC. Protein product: CASAEGTSGPNEQFF.

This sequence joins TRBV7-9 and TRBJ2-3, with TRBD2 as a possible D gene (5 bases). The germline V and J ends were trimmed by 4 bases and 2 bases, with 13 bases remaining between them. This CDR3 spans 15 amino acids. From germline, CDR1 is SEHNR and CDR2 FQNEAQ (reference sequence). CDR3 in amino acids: CASSSSGVYTDTQYF. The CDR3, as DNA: TGTGCCAGCAGCTCCAGCGGAGTCTACACAGATACGCAGTATTTT.

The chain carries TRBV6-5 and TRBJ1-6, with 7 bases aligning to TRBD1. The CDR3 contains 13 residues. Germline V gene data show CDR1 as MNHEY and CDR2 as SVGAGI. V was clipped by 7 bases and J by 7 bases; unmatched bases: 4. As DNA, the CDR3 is TGTGCCAGCAAAGGGGGCGGCAATTCACCCCTCCACTTT. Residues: CASKGGGNSPLHF.

The DNA for the CDR3 is TGTGCCAGCAGCCAAGATCCCGGGACAGGGAGCTCCTACGAGCAGTACTTC. This sequence encodes CASSQDPGTGSSYEQYF. This chain joins TRBV4-2 and TRBJ2-7; the match to TRBD1 covers 9 bases. V lost 0 bases, J lost 0 bases, and 6 bases stayed unmatched. Germline loops: CDR1 LGHNA, CDR2 YNFKEQ. This CDR3 contains 17 residues.

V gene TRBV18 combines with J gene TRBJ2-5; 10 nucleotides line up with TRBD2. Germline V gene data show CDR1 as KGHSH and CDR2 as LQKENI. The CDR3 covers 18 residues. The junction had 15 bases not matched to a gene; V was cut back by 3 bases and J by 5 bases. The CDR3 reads CASSPRQAGGPYGETQYF. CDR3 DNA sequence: TGTGCCAGCTCACCTAGGCAAGCGGGAGGGCCTTACGGTGAGACCCAGTACTTC.

The CDR3 region is CASSKGGQGQFF. The CDR3 nucleotides read TGTGCCAGCAGCAAGGGGGGACAGGGGCAGTTCTTC. The chain recombines TRBV21-1 with TRBJ2-1; the DNA was not used to check the table's D call, TRBD1. TRBV21-1 is deemed a pseudogene. CDR3 length equals 12 residues.

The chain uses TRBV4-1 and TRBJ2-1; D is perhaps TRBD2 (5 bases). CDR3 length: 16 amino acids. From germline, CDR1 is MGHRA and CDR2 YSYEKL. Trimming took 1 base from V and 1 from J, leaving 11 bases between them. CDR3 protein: CASSQVGSGSYNEQFF. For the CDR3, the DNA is TGCGCCAGCAGCCAAGTTGGGAGCGGATCCTACAATGAGCAGTTCTTC.

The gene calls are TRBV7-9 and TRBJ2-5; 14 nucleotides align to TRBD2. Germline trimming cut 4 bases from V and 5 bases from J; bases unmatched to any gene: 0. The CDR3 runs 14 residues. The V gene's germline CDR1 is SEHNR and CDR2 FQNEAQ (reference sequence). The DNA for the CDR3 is TGTGCCAGCAGCTGGACTAGCGGGGGGGAGACCCAGTACTTC. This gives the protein CASSWTSGGETQYF.

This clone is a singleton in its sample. CDR3 loop: CAISEGSGRGRDEQYF. DNA of the CDR3: TGTGCCATCAGTGAGGGTAGCGGGAGGGGAAGGGACGAGCAGTACTTC. V gene TRBV10-3 combines with J gene TRBJ2-7, with 11 bases lining up with TRBD2. The germline V gene has CDR1 ENHRY and CDR2 SYGVKD. Germline trimming cut 2 bases from V and 5 bases from J; bases unmatched to any gene: 8. The CDR3 totals 16 residues.

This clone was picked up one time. As DNA, the CDR3 is TGTGCCAGCAGTGTAGGACAGTGGGCATACAATGAGCAGTTCTTC. It is translated as CASSVGQWAYNEQFF. The rearrangement links TRBV28 to TRBJ2-1; perhaps TRBD1 as D (6 bases). Germline V gene data show CDR1 as MDHEN and CDR2 as SYDVKM. The CDR3 spans 15 residues. Trimming cost V 5 bases and J 4 bases, with 15 bases left between them.

The CDR3 sequence: CAAGKAYGYTF. As DNA, the CDR3 is TGTGCCGCAGGGAAGGCGTATGGCTACACCTTC. This chain uses TRBV6-5 with TRBJ1-2; maybe TRBD1 (5 bases). Between the trimmed V and J ends, which lost 11 bases and 5 bases, there was a span of 12 bases. CDR3 size: 11 residues. CDR1 is MNHEY, CDR2 SVGAGI, per germline.

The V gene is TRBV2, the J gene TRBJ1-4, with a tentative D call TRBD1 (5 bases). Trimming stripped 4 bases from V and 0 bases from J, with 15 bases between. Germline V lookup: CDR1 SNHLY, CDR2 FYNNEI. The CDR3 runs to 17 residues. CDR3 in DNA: TGTGCCAGCAGTGTCGCCGCAGGGTTTGCAACTAATGAAAAACTGTTTTTT. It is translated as CASSVAAGFATNEKLFF.

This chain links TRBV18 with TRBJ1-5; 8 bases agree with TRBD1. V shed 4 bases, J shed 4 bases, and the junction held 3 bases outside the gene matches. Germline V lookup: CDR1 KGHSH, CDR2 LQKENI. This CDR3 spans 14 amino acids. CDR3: CASSQQGANQPQHF. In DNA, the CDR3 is TGTGCCAGCTCACAGCAGGGGGCGAATCAGCCCCAGCATTTT.

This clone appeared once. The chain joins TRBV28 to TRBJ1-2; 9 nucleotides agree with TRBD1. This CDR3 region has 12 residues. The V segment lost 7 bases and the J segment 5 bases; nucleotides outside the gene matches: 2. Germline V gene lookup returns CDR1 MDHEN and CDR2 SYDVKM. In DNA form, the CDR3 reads TGTGCCAGCATGACAGGGGGTTATGGCTACACCTTC. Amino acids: CASMTGGYGYTF.

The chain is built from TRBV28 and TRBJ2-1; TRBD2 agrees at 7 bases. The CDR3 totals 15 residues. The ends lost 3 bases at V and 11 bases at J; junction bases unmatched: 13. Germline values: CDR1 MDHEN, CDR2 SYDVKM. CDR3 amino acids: CASSFGGSGDGKQFF. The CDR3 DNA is TGTGCCAGCAGTTTTGGCGGGAGCGGGGATGGAAAGCAGTTCTTC.

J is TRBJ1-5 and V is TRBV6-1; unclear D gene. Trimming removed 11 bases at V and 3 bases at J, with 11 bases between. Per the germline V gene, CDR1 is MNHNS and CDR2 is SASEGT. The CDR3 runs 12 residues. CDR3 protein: CASGGLNQPQHF. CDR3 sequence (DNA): TGTGCCTCCGGAGGGCTCAATCAGCCCCAGCATTTT.

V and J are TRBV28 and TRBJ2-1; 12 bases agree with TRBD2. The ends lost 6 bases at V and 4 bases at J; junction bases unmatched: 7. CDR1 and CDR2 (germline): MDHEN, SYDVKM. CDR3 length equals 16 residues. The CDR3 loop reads CASRYSGTSGYNEQFF. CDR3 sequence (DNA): TGTGCCAGCAGGTATTCCGGGACTAGCGGGTACAATGAGCAGTTCTTC.

CDR3 sequence (DNA): TGTGCCAGTGACGACAGGGGGGATTCACCCCTCCACTTT. Residues: CASDDRGDSPLHF. The chain is built from TRBV19 and TRBJ1-6, with 9 bases that match TRBD1. CDR3 length: 13 residues. V shed 8 bases and J 8 bases; nucleotides not matched to a gene: 4. CDR1 and CDR2 (germline): LNHDA, SQIVND (reference sequence).

CDR3 in DNA: TGTGCCAGCAGTTACTCGCGGGAGGGCCTTGAGCAGTACTTC. Encoded protein: CASSYSREGLEQYF. The V gene is TRBV6-5, the J gene TRBJ2-7; 9 bases match TRBD2. Germline V gives CDR1 MNHEY, CDR2 SVGAGI. V lost 0 bases and J lost 7; bases outside the gene matches: 4. The CDR3 is made up of 14 amino acids.

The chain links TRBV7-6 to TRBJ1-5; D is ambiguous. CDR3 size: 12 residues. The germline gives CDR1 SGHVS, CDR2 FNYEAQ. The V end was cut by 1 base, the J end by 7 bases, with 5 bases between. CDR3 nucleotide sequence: TGTGCCAGCAGCTTAGGAGGACAGCCCCAGCATTTT. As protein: CASSLGGQPQHF.

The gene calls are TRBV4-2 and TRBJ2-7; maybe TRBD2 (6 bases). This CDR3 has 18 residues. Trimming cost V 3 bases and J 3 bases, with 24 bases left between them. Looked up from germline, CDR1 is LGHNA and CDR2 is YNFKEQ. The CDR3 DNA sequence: TGTGCCAGCAGCCAGGTCCGTGGGGGGACTTCACGCTTCTACGAGCAGTACTTC. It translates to CASSQVRGGTSRFYEQYF.

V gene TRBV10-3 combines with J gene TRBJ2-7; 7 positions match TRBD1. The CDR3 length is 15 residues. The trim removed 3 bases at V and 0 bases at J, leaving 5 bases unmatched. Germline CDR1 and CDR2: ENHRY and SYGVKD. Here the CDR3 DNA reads TGTGCCATCAGTGAACCGGGACAGAGCTCCTACGAGCAGTACTTC. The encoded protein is CAISEPGQSSYEQYF.

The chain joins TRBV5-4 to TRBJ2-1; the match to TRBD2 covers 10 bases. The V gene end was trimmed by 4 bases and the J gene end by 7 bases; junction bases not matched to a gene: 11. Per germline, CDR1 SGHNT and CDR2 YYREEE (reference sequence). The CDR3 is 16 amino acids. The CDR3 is CASSLPQREGFNEQFF. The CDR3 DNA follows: TGTGCCAGCAGCCTTCCCCAGCGGGAGGGTTTTAATGAGCAGTTCTTC.

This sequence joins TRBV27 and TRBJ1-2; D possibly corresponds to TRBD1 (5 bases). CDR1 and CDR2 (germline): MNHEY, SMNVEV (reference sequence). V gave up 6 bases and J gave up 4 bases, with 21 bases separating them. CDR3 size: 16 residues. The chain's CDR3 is CASRRQGLPATYGYTF. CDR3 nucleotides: TGTGCCAGCAGGCGGCAGGGCCTACCTGCAACCTATGGCTACACCTTC.

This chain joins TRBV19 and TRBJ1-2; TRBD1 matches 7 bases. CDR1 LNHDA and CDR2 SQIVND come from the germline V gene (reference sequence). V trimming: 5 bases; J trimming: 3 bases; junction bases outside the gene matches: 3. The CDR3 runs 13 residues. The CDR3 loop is CASSGQEYYGYTF. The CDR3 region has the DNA TGTGCCAGTAGTGGACAGGAGTACTATGGCTACACCTTC.

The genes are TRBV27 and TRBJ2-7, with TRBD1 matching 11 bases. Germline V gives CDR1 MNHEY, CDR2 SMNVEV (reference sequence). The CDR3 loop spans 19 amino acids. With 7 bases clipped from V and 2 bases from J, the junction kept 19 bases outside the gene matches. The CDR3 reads CASTLLGTGGIGPTYEQYF. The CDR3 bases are TGTGCCAGCACCCTACTGGGGACAGGGGGGATCGGCCCCACCTACGAGCAGTACTTC.

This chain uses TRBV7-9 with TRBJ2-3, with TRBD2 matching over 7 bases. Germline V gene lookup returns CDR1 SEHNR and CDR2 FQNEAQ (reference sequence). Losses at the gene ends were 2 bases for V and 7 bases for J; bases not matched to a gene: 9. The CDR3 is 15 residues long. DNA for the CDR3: TGTGCCAGCAGCTTATTTTCCGGGAGGACTAATACGCAGTATTTT. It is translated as CASSLFSGRTNTQYF.